The 16 T cell receptor beta chains listed next were all sequenced from one sample in a study of cytomegalovirus exposure and HLA in healthy donors. PCR amplification relied on 60 Vbeta primers (plus 13 Jbeta primers). Produced via immunoSEQ multiplex PCR; TCRdb's table is partial and in-frame only. The sample yields about 160,000 clones, around four fifths seen once. The sample comprised PBMCs. These receptor sequences come from a young man in good health and CMV-seropositive.

The chain combines TRBV6-1 with TRBJ1-2; perhaps TRBD1 as D (6 bases). Germline V CDR1 and CDR2: MNHNS, SASEGT. With 1 base removed from V and 1 base from J, the gap between germline ends came to 13 bases. The CDR3 is made up of 16 amino acids. The CDR3 reads CASSEVGALGNYGYTF. CDR3 nucleotides: TGTGCCAGCAGTGAAGTGGGGGCCCTCGGTAACTATGGCTACACCTTC.

The chain recombines TRBV6-1 with TRBJ1-1, with a weak D call TRBD1 (6 bases). V was cut by 3 bases and J by 0 bases, with 17 bases left in between. This CDR3 has 17 residues. The germline V gene encodes CDR1 MNHNS and CDR2 SASEGT. The CDR3 here is CASSDLNRVVMNTEAFF. The CDR3 bases are TGTGCCAGCAGTGATTTGAACAGGGTGGTTATGAACACTGAAGCTTTCTTT.

As to this clone: Because it lacks the conserved phenylalanine or tryptophan at the end, this CDR3 is likely a read error. This chain links TRBV9 with TRBJ1-6, with unresolved D. CDR1 and CDR2 from the germline V gene are SGDLS and YYNGEE. CDR3 size: 13 residues. Trimming cost V 7 bases and J 0 bases, with 5 bases left between them. The CDR3 nucleotides read TGTGCCAGCTTGGGCTCCTATAATTCACCCCTCCACCTT. Protein sequence: CASLGSYNSPLHL.

The chain has TRBV5-8 and TRBJ1-2; a weak D match, TRBD1 (6 bases). The CDR3 totals 14 residues. Germline V gives CDR1 SGHTS, CDR2 YDEGEE. V was clipped by 0 bases and J by 2 bases, with 8 bases between them. The CDR3 DNA sequence: TGTGCCAGCAGCTTGGGGACAGTCAACTATGGCTACACCTTC. Its protein is CASSLGTVNYGYTF.

In its sample, this clone was seen a few times. The V gene is TRBV18, the J gene TRBJ2-7; 10 positions match TRBD1. CDR3 length equals 15 residues. Losses at the gene ends were 5 bases for V and 0 bases for J; bases not matched to a gene: 4. Germline V gives CDR1 KGHSH, CDR2 LQKENI. This CDR3 is CASSGQGGYSYEQYF. The DNA of the CDR3 is TGTGCCAGCTCAGGACAGGGGGGATACTCCTACGAGCAGTACTTC.

This clone was seen more than once but under ten times. The gene calls are TRBV14 and TRBJ1-4; D is unresolved. The V gene lost 0 bases and the J gene lost 14 bases, with 19 bases spanning the gap. Germline loops: CDR1 SGHDN, CDR2 FVKESK. This CDR3 contains 15 residues. For the CDR3, the DNA is TGTGCCAGCAGCCAAGAAGGAGGTGCCGACGTAGGGCTGTTTTTT. It translates to CASSQEGGADVGLFF.

This rearrangement joins TRBV27 to TRBJ1-1; 7 bases are a match to TRBD1. Germline V gene data show CDR1 as MNHEY and CDR2 as SMNVEV (reference sequence). The V segment lost 5 bases and the J segment 4 bases; nucleotides outside the gene matches: 7. The CDR3 sequence is 14 residues long. As DNA, the CDR3 is TGTGCCAGCAGTCCGGGACAGCCGAGCACTGAAGCTTTCTTT. Translated: CASSPGQPSTEAFF.

The chain has TRBV10-1 and TRBJ1-5; tentatively, D is TRBD1 (6 bases). CDR1 and CDR2 from the germline V gene are WNHNN and SYGVQD (reference sequence). With 2 bases removed from V and 10 bases from J, the gap between germline ends came to 12 bases. The CDR3 covers 13 residues. For the CDR3, the DNA is TGCGCCAGCAGTGAGGCTCTACAGGGACCCCAGCATTTT. Translating gives CASSEALQGPQHF.

This rearrangement joins TRBV6-1 to TRBJ2-7; 8 bases match TRBD2. CDR3 length: 12 amino acids. Per germline, CDR1 MNHNS and CDR2 SASEGT. Trimming removed 10 bases from V and 2 bases from J; junction bases left unmatched: 4. The CDR3 here is CATGGPAYEQYF. The CDR3 nucleotides are TGTGCCACGGGGGGGCCCGCCTACGAGCAGTACTTC.

This chain links TRBV27 with TRBJ2-1, with D unresolved. The germline V gene encodes CDR1 MNHEY and CDR2 SMNVEV (reference sequence). This CDR3 comprises 13 residues. The V end was cut by 4 bases, the J end by 0 bases, with 4 bases between. CDR3 in amino acids: CASSYSSYNEQFF. For the CDR3, the DNA is TGTGCCAGCAGTTACAGCTCCTACAATGAGCAGTTCTTC.

The V and J genes are TRBV19 and TRBJ2-2; D is possibly TRBD1 (6 bases). V was cut by 10 bases and J by 5 bases, with 14 bases left in between. The germline gives CDR1 LNHDA, CDR2 SQIVND (reference sequence). The CDR3 has 13 amino acids. The CDR3 sequence: CATSGHWTGELFF. The CDR3 coding sequence is TGTGCCACTTCGGGACACTGGACCGGGGAGCTGTTTTTT.

The CDR3 nucleotides are TGTGCCAGCAGCCCAAGACTAGCGGGAGGGGCCGGGGAGCTGTTTTTT. Its translation is CASSPRLAGGAGELFF. The chain recombines TRBV7-6 with TRBJ2-2; 14 bases match TRBD2. Losses at the gene ends were 5 bases for V and 6 bases for J; bases not matched to a gene: 5. Germline values: CDR1 SGHVS, CDR2 FNYEAQ. The CDR3 consists of 16 residues.

This chain links TRBV19 with TRBJ2-1, with TRBD2 matching 11 bases. Germline loops: CDR1 LNHDA, CDR2 SQIVND (reference sequence). The CDR3 has 15 residues. V shed 3 bases and J 9 bases; nucleotides not matched to a gene: 7. CDR3 residues: CASSIRTSGLLEQFF. The CDR3 DNA is TGTGCCAGTAGTATTCGGACTAGCGGGCTTCTTGAGCAGTTCTTC. The complete variable domain, with remaining parts taken from reference TRBV19 and TRBJ2-1, reads DGGITQSPKYLFRKEGQNVTLSCEQNLNHDAMYWYRQDPGQGLRLIYYSQIVNDFQKGDIAEGYSVSREKKESFPLTVTSAQKNPTAFYLCASSIRTSGLLEQFFGPGTRLTVL.

This clone showed up just once. The chain links TRBV28 to TRBJ1-1, with D possibly being TRBD1 (6 bases). V was clipped by 6 bases and J by 5 bases, with 13 bases between them. Per germline, CDR1 MDHEN and CDR2 SYDVKM. This CDR3 is 13 amino acids long. The CDR3 spells CASSDLRGTEAFF. The CDR3 bases are TGTGCCAGCAGCGACCTGAGGGGGACTGAAGCTTTCTTT. Full variable domain (rest looked up from reference TRBV28 and TRBJ1-1): DVKVTQSSRYLVKRTGEKVFLECVQDMDHENMFWYRQDPGLGLRLIYFSYDVKMKEKGDIPEGYSVSREKKERFSLILESASTNQTSMYLCASSDLRGTEAFFGQGTRLTVV.

The table lists this clone with a few counts. The V gene is TRBV6-1, the J gene TRBJ1-1; D gene unclear. Germline V CDR1 and CDR2: MNHNS, SASEGT. V was cut by 0 bases and J by 1 base, with 9 bases left in between. CDR3 size: 15 residues. CDR3 amino acids: CASSEAGAGNTEAFF. In DNA, the CDR3 is TGTGCCAGCAGTGAAGCCGGAGCGGGGAACACTGAAGCTTTCTTT.

The chain recombines TRBV25-1 with TRBJ1-1; D remains unclear. Germline values: CDR1 MGHDK, CDR2 SYGVNS. Between the trimmed V and J ends, which lost 2 bases and 2 bases, there was a span of 6 bases. The CDR3 sequence is 13 residues long. As DNA, the CDR3 is TGTGCCAGCAGTGAACTACTTAACACTGAAGCTTTCTTT. Its protein is CASSELLNTEAFF.